The 12 T cell receptor beta chains presented below share a single source sample, sequenced in a study of neoadjuvant anti-PD-1 for oral cavity cancer. The method was immunoSEQ multiplex PCR; TCRdb's version includes in-frame clones alone and lacks a portion of them. The table has around 13,000 clones, over 65% seen once; the top ten hold about 2%. Described time point: after neoadjuvant nivolumab, at surgical resection. The material was PBMCs, obtained after nivolumab (anti-PD-1) treatment. The receptors stem from a person aged 35 to 85 with oral cavity squamous cell carcinoma.

The V gene is TRBV5-5, the J gene TRBJ2-5; 11 nucleotides align to TRBD2. The trim removed 4 bases at V and 3 bases at J, leaving 2 bases unmatched. CDR1 and CDR2 (germline): SGHKS, YYEKEE (reference sequence). The CDR3 is 14 residues long. CDR3: CASSRGLAEETQYF. In DNA form, the CDR3 reads TGTGCCAGCAGCCGGGGACTAGCGGAAGAGACCCAGTACTTC.

V gene TRBV6-4 combines with J gene TRBJ2-3; no reliable D call. The germline V gene has CDR1 MRHNA and CDR2 SNTAGT. Trimming shortened V by 3 bases and J by 7 bases, and 14 bases separated the two germline ends. CDR3 length: 14 residues. In DNA, the CDR3 is TGTGCCAGCAGTGAATCCTCGATAGGGAATACGCAGTATTTT. Translating gives CASSESSIGNTQYF.

The chain recombines TRBV6-6 with TRBJ1-1; TRBD1 matches 12 bases. The CDR3 spans 13 residues. V lost 5 bases to trimming and J lost 11 bases; unmatched junction nucleotides: 6. The germline CDR1 and CDR2 sequences are MNHNY and SVGAGI (reference sequence). CDR3 coding DNA: TGTGCCAGCAGTGGGACAGGGGGCGCGATGGCTTTCTTT. It codes for CASSGTGGAMAFF.

V and J are TRBV6-6 and TRBJ2-3; D might be TRBD1 or TRBD2, each matching 5 bases. The length of the CDR3 is 15 residues. The V gene's germline CDR1 is MNHNY and CDR2 SVGAGI (reference sequence). The V gene lost 4 bases and the J gene lost 5 bases, with 16 bases spanning the gap. The CDR3 bases are TGTGCCAGCAGTTTCGGAGGTCAGGGCCAAGATACGCAGTATTTT. Its translation: CASSFGGQGQDTQYF.

This chain connects TRBV15 to TRBJ2-7; 10 positions agree with TRBD2. The V segment lost 3 bases and the J segment 0 bases; nucleotides outside the gene matches: 8. Germline values: CDR1 LNHNV, CDR2 YYDKDF (reference sequence). The CDR3 loop spans 17 amino acids. The CDR3 sequence: CATSRSGSGRYSYEQYF. The CDR3 bases are TGTGCCACCAGCAGGTCCGGTAGCGGGAGGTACTCCTACGAGCAGTACTTC.

The chain couples TRBV29-1 to TRBJ1-1; D perhaps matches TRBD1 (5 bases). Per the germline V gene, CDR1 is SQVTM and CDR2 is ANQGSEA. The V and J ends lost 4 bases and 11 bases respectively, with 23 bases between them. There are 14 residues in the CDR3. Here the CDR3 reads CSVVNRMGLRIAFF. The DNA for the CDR3 is TGCAGCGTTGTCAACAGGATGGGCTTGAGAATCGCTTTCTTT.

The gene calls are TRBV7-6 and TRBJ2-1; 10 bases fit TRBD2. The CDR3 extends over 15 amino acids. In germline, CDR1 is SGHVS, CDR2 FNYEAQ. Trimming at V came to 5 bases and at J to 0 bases, leaving 1 base not matched to a gene. Here the CDR3 DNA reads TGTGCCAGCAGCCCTAGCGGGAGCTCCTACAATGAGCAGTTCTTC. Protein: CASSPSGSSYNEQFF.

This clone occurred a few times. The rearrangement links TRBV5-1 to TRBJ1-1, with a possible D match to TRBD1 (6 bases). CDR1 SGHRS and CDR2 YFSETQ come from the germline V gene. The CDR3 totals 14 residues. V was cut by 6 bases and J by 6 bases, with 18 bases left in between. Written as DNA, the CDR3 is TGCGCCAGCAACCTCCGGGACACAGGGTCTGAAGCTTTCTTT. Translated: CASNLRDTGSEAFF.

This chain joins TRBV30 and TRBJ2-6; D is uncertain. Germline CDR1 is GTSNPN and CDR2 is SVGIG (reference sequence). V was shortened by 3 bases and J by 1 base, with 4 bases between the two germline ends. CDR3 length equals 13 residues. For the CDR3, the DNA is TGTGCCTGGAGGATATCTGGGGCCAACGTCCTGACTTTC. This gives the protein CAWRISGANVLTF.

CDR3: CASSVVNPGSVGGRADEQFF. The CDR3 DNA follows: TGTGCCAGCAGCGTAGTCAATCCAGGGTCGGTGGGCGGGAGAGCGGATGAGCAGTTCTTC. The V call is TRBV9, the J call TRBJ2-1, with 7 bases aligning to TRBD2. V gave up 0 bases and J gave up 8 bases; unmatched junction bases: 23. The CDR3 loop spans 20 amino acids. CDR1 and CDR2 (germline): SGDLS, YYNGEE.

The chain combines TRBV10-3 with TRBJ2-2; 9 bases fit TRBD1. J lost 4 bases, V lost 7 bases, and 13 bases had no gene match. The CDR3 contains 17 residues. CDR1 and CDR2 from the germline V gene are ENHRY and SYGVKD. Written as DNA, the CDR3 is TGTGCCATCACTGGGACAGGGATGACACGGGGCACCGGGGAGCTGTTTTTT. The encoded protein is CAITGTGMTRGTGELFF.

A few counts support this clone. The gene calls are TRBV5-1 and TRBJ1-1; D gene unclear. The CDR3 totals 16 residues. V lost 0 bases, J lost 11 bases, and 23 bases lay in between. Germline values: CDR1 SGHRS, CDR2 YFSETQ. The CDR3, as DNA: TGCGCCAGCAGCTTGGCCCCAGTTTCGAACCGGGTGGAGGCTTTCTTT. Translating it yields CASSLAPVSNRVEAFF.